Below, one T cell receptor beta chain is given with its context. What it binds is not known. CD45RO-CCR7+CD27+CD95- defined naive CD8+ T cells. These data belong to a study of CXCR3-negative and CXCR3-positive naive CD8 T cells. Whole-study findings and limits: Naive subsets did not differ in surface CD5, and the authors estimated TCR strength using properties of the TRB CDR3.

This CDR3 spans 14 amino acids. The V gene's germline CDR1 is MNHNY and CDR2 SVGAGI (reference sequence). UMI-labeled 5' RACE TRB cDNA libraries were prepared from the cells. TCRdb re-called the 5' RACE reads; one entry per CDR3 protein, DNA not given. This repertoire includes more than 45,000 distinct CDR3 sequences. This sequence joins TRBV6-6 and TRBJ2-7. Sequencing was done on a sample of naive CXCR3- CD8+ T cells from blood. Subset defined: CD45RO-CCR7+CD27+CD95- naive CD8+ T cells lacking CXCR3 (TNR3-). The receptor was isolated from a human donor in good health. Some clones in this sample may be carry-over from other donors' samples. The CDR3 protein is CASSYPGSPYEQYF.